This T cell receptor (beta chain) was captured by sequencing in a study of tumor and adjacent non-tumor tissue in lung cancer (dated by TCRdb to 2016 to 2019). Some background on the complete study: Of the cohort, roughly 12 patients had adenocarcinoma, 2 had squamous cell carcinoma and 1 had small cell lung cancer. Among the approximately 15 patients, ages ranged from about 31 to 76 years, approximately 10 were men and 5 were women, and disease was TNM stage I to III. In total, sequencing yielded under 150 million productive TCRbeta reads, which works out to an average of roughly 4.2 million reads per sample. The study compared bulk TCRbeta repertoires from lung tumor tissue and matched distant non-tumor lung tissue of about 15 lung cancer patients. For each patient, one tumor sample and one normal lung sample were taken, giving around 30 paired specimens that underwent TCRbeta CDR3 sequencing. On the study overall, not on this receptor specifically: Peripheral blood was not sequenced, so blood TCRbeta repertoires in these lung cancer patients were not examined. Neither the sequencing platform nor unique molecular identifiers are mentioned in the methods. Only around 15 patients were included in the cohort, and the need for larger samples and more detailed clinical data was noted by the authors. Significantly higher TCR diversity was found in younger patients, and higher tumor TCR diversity was associated with shorter overall and disease-free survival. TCR diversity (inverse Simpson) was significantly higher in tumor than in normal lung tissue (roughly 430 vs 170, P = 0.0075, Mann-Whitney U test). A significantly larger cumulative share of the repertoire was made up by the top 100 clones in normal lung than in tumor tissue.

As to this clonotype: What antigen it recognizes has not been identified. No clone much larger than this one lies a single base away; base qualities are absent.

Cut back by 4 bases and 5 bases, the V and J ends lie 11 bases apart. CDR1 and CDR2 (LNHNV, YYDKDF) derive from the germline V gene (reference sequence). From its cysteine to its phenylalanine, the CDR3 spans 13 amino acids. Solely the CDR3 DNA is kept, with 39 bases framed from the first base. RNA was extracted from bulk unsorted tissue and checked for quality with a NanoDrop ND-1000 and an Agilent 2100. For the normal lung samples, distant non-tumor tissue was collected more than 3 cm away from the tumor edge. Newly diagnosed lung cancer patients without prior chemotherapy who had been admitted for thoracic surgery in China between August and November 2014 were enrolled as donors. Patients who had received previous radiotherapy or chemotherapy, or who had another concurrent cancer, were excluded from the study. Pieces of surgical tissue measuring about 1-2.1 cm3 were kept in RNAlater solution and held at -80 degrees C until needed.

Library generation was performed with multiplex PCR. Instrument used: Illumina HiSeq 2500. Following protocols modified from ARM-PCR, the researchers constructed TCRbeta libraries through three rounds of nested PCR with primers (Table S4). Before sequencing, PCR products in the 200-500 bp range were cut out of the gel and cleaned up using the QIAquick gel extraction kit. For the original study's pipeline: Trimmomatic was used to clean the reads, FLASH merged the cleaned reads into complete CDR3 sequences, and MiTCR assigned the sequences to V(D)J germline segments. Clonal diversity was computed as the inverse Simpson's index with VDJtools. In-frame sequences without a premature stop codon were defined as productive reads. The public sequencing data were trimmed at Q25 with fastp and processed into clonotypes with MiXCR by TCRdb, which kept only in-frame beta chains. Rows with a matching CDR3 protein are joined into one entry that keeps the most common DNA and genes. For this entry, the V and J calls and clone size follow TCRdb and not the study's own pipeline. For this sample the table gives roughly 43,000 distinct CDR3 sequences, of which less than 65% were detected only once. Around 45% of the sample lies in the top ten.

The chain is assembled from TRBV15 and TRBJ2-5; TRBD1 could be the D gene, as 7 bases match. The clonotype comes from a man between 50 and 59 years old with non-small cell lung cancer. The sequencing input was distant non-tumor lung tissue. The CDR3 corresponds to CATSMTGRETQYF. The sequenced DNA: TGTGCCACCAGCATGACAGGGAGGGAGACCCAGTACTTC.